This T cell receptor beta chain appears in the sequencing data of a study of neoadjuvant anti-PD-1 for oral cavity cancer. Specified time point: after neoadjuvant nivolumab, at surgical resection. Study observations and caveats: Higher pretreatment Treg/Th17 ratios tracked higher pretreatment blood clonality.

Turning to this clone: The antigen remains unidentified.

Most PBMC samples had 480 ng input DNA in six replicates. Only in-frame clones appear in the TCRdb table, and some are missing; sequencing was by immunoSEQ multiplex PCR. This table holds around 13,000 clones, roughly 71% found once. This TCR was sampled from a person between 35 and 79 years old with oral cavity squamous cell carcinoma. Sample: PBMCs, taken after nivolumab (anti-PD-1) treatment.

The CDR3: CASSLGKSYNEQFF. The CDR3 nucleotides read TGCGCCAGCAGCTTGGGAAAATCCTACAATGAGCAGTTCTTC. V and J are TRBV5-1 and TRBJ2-1; unclear D gene. Germline CDR1 is SGHRS and CDR2 is YFSETQ. Trimming took 0 bases from V and 1 from J, leaving 5 bases between them. The CDR3 runs 14 residues. The full variable domain, in which reference TRBV5-1 and TRBJ2-1 provide the parts outside the CDR3, is KAGVTQTPRYLIKTRGQQVTLSCSPISGHRSVSWYQQTPGQGLQFLFEYFSETQRNKGNFPGRFSGRQFSNSRSEMNVSTLELGDSALYLCASSLGKSYNEQFFGPGTRLTVL.